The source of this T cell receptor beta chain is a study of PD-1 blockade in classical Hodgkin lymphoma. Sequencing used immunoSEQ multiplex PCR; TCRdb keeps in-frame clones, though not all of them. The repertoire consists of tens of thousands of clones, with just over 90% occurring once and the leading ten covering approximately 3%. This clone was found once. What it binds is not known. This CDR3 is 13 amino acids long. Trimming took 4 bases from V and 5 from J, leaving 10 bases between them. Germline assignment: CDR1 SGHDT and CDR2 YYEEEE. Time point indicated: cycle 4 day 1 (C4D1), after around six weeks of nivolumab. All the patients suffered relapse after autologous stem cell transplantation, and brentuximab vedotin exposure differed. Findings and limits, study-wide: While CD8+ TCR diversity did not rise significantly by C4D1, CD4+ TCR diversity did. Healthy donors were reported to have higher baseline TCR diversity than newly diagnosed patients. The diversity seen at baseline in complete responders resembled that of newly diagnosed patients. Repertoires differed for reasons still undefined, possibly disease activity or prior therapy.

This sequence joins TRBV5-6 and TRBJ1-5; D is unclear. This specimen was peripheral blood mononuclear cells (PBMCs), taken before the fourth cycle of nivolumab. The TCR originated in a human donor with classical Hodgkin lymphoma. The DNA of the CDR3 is TGTGCCAGCAGCCTCGGAGGGCATCAGCCCCAGCATTTT. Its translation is CASSLGGHQPQHF.